This TCR beta chain was sequenced in a study of shared clonotypes between healthy human individuals. Whole-study context: Each donor contributed plates that comprised three CD4 naive, three CD4 memory, two CD8 naive and one CD8 memory.

There are 13 residues in the CDR3. V gave up 5 bases and J gave up 0 bases, with 9 bases separating them. In germline, CDR1 is SGHKS, CDR2 YYEKEE (reference sequence). The assay was immunoSEQ multiplex PCR, and TCRdb's table has in-frame clones only and misses some. The sample lists around 940,000 clones, over 60% seen once, with approximately 1.5% in the top ten. Both subsets, CD45RA+ naive and CD45RA-negative memory, were split from the CD4+ cells. Source material: memory CD4+ T cells sorted from blood. Subset here: CD45RA-negative fraction. This receptor was taken from a man younger than 30 in good health. This chain uses TRBV5-5 with TRBJ2-7; perhaps TRBD1 as D (6 bases). CDR3 bases: TGTGCCAGCAGGCAGGGGTTCTCCTACGAGCAGTACTTC. Its translation: CASRQGFSYEQYF.